This T cell receptor (beta chain) came from a study of T cells expressing NK-cell markers. Study summary: One of eight sequenced donors was HCMV-seronegative; the other seven were seropositive.

The CDR3 is 13 residues long. The germline CDR1 and CDR2 sequences are MGHDK and SYGVNS. TCRdb reanalyzed the 5' RACE reads, giving one entry per CDR3 protein sequence and no DNA. The table for this sample gives some 440,000 distinct CDR3 sequences. The TCR sequence derives from a woman between 45 and 60 years old in good health. The chain couples TRBV25-1 to TRBJ1-1. The sample was blood T cells: a sorted CD56 or NKG2C T cell subset, CD4+ or CD8+ T cells, or bulk PBMC T cells (not recorded which). The CDR3 sequence is CASSGGGHTEAFF.